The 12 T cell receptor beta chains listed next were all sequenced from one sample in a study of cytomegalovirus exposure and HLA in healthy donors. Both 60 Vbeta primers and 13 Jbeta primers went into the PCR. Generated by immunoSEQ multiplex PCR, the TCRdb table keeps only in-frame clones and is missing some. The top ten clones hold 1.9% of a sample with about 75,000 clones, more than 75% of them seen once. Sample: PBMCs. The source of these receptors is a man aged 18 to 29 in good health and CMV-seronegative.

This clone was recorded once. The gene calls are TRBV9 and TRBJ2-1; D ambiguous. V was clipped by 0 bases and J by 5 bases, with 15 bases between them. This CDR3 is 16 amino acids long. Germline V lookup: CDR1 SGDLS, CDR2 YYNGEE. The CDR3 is CASSVGSLPRDNEQFF. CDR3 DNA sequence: TGTGCCAGCAGCGTAGGTAGCCTCCCTCGCGACAATGAGCAGTTCTTC.

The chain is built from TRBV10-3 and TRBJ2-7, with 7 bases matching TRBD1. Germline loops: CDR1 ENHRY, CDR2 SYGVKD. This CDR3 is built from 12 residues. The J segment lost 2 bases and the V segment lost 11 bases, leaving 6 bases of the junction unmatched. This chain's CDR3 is CAAGDSPYEQYF. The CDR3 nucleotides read TGTGCCGCAGGGGACAGCCCCTACGAGCAGTACTTC.

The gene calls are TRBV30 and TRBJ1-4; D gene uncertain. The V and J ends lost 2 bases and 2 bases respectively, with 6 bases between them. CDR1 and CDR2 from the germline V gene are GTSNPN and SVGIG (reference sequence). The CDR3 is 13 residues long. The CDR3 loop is CAWSLETNEKLFF. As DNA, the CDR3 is TGTGCCTGGAGTCTGGAGACTAATGAAAAACTGTTTTTT.

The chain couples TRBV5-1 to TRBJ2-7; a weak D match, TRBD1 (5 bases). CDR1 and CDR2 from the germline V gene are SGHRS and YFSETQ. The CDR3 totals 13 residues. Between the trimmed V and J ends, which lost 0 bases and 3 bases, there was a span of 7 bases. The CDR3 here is CASSLGQYYEQYF. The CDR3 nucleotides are TGCGCCAGCAGCTTGGGACAGTACTACGAGCAGTACTTC.

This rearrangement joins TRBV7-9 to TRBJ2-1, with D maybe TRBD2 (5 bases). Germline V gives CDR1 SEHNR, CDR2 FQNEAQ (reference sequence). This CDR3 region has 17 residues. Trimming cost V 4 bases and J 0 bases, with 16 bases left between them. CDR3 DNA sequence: TGTGCCAGCAGCTCGACCCGGACTGGAAGCTCCTACAATGAGCAGTTCTTC. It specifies CASSSTRTGSSYNEQFF. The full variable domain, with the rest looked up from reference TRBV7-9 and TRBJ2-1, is DTGVSQNPRHKITKRGQNVTFRCDPISEHNRLYWYRQTLGQGPEFLTYFQNEAQLEKSRLLSDRFSAERPKGSFSTLEIQRTEQGDSAMYLCASSSTRTGSSYNEQFFGPGTRLTVL.

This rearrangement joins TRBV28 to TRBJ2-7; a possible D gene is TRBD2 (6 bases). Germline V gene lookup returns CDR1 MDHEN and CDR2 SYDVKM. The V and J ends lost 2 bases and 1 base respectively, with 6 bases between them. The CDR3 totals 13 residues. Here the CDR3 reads CASSLLASYEQYF. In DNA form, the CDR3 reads TGTGCCAGCAGTTTACTAGCGTCCTACGAGCAGTACTTC.

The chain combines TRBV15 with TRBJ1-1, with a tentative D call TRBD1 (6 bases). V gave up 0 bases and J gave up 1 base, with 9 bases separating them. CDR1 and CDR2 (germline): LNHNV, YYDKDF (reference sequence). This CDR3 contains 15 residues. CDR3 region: CATSRDRGANTEAFF. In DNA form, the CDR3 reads TGTGCCACCAGCAGAGATCGGGGGGCGAACACTGAAGCTTTCTTT.

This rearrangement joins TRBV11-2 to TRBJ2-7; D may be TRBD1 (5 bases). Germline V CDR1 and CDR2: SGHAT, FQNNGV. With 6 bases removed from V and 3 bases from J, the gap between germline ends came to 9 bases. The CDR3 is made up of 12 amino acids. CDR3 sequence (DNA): TGTGCCAGCAGTCACCAGGGCTACGAGCAGTACTTC. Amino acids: CASSHQGYEQYF.

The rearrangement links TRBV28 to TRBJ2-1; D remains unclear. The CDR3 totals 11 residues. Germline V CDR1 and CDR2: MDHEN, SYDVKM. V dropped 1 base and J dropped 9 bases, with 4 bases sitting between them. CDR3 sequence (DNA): TGTGCCAGCAGTTTATCGTTTGAGCAGTTCTTC. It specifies CASSLSFEQFF.

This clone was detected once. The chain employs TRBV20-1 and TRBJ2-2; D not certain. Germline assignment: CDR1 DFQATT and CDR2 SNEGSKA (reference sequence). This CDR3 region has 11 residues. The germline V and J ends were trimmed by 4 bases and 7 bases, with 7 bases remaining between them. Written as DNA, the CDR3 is TGCAGTGCTATTAGAATCGGGGAGCTGTTTTTT. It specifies CSAIRIGELFF.

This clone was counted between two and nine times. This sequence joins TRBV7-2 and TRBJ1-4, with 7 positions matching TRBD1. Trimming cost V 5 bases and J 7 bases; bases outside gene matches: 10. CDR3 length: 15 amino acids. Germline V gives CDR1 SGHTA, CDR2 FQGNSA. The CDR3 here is CASSRNRGRAEKLFF. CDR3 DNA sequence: TGTGCCAGCAGCCGTAACAGGGGAAGGGCTGAAAAACTGTTTTTT.

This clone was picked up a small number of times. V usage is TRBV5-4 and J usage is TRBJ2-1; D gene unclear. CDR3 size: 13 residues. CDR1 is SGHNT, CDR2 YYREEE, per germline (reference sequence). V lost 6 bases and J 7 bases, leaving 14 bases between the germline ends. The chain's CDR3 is CASNVPQQNEQFF. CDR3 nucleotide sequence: TGTGCCAGCAACGTCCCCCAACAGAATGAGCAGTTCTTC.